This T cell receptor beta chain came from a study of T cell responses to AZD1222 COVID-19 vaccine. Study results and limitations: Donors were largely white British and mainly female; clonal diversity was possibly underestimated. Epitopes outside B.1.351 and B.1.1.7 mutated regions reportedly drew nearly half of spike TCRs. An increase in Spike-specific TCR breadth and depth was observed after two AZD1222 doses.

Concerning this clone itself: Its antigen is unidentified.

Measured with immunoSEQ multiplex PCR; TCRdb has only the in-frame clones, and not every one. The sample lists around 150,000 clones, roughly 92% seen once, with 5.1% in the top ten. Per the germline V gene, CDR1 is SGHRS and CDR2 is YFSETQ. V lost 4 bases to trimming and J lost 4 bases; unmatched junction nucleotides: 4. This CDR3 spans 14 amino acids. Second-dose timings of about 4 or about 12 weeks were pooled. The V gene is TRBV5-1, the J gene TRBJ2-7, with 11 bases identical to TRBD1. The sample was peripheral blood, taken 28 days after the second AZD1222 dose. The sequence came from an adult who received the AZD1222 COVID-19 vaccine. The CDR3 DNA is TGCGCCAGCAGCCCGGGGACAGGGGGGTACGAGCAGTACTTC. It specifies CASSPGTGGYEQYF.